The clone carrying this TCR beta chain has a handful of counts. This sample was included in a study of blood T cell repertoires in COVID-19. This CDR3 spans 15 amino acids. The V end lost 3 bases, the J end lost 3 bases, and 15 bases lay between the germline ends. Germline loops: CDR1 LNHDA, CDR2 SQIVND (reference sequence). Sequencing was performed with immunoSEQ multiplex PCR; in TCRdb, only in-frame clones are kept and a portion is missing. This table has about 310,000 clones, 89% appearing once. Sequencing was done on a sample of PBMCs or T cells enriched from blood (not recorded which). The TCR was taken from a woman between 40 and 55 years old who had recovered from COVID-19. The genes are TRBV19 and TRBJ2-7; D perhaps matches TRBD1 (6 bases). DNA of the CDR3: TGTGCCAGTAGTATCGTCCACAGGGTGGGCTACGAGCAGTACTTC. It encodes CASSIVHRVGYEQYF.